The present entry profiles one T cell receptor (beta chain) with its context. The entry originates in a study of Ad26.COV2.S vaccination and SARS-CoV-2 variants. Study in general: Intramuscular Ad26.COV2.S at 5x10^10 or 1x10^11 viral particles.

Germline assignment: CDR1 MNHEY and CDR2 SVGAGI. Germline trimming cut 8 bases from V and 5 bases from J; bases unmatched to any gene: 5. This CDR3 is built from 12 residues. The treatment is: roughly 20 received Ad26.COV2.S at low or high dose, single or two shots; five or six received placebo; per-sample allocation not given. Sample collection was performed on day 63 after the first vaccine or placebo injection. Method: immunoSEQ multiplex PCR; TCRdb's copy keeps in-frame clones and lacks some. The sample comprises about 680,000 clones, roughly nine tenths of which are singletons, and about 1.5% rests with the top ten.

Sequencing was performed on peripheral blood, taken in a trial of Ad26.COV2.S vaccine versus placebo. The chain couples TRBV6-5 to TRBJ2-5; 7 nucleotides match TRBD2. The TCR comes from a person between 18 and 60 years old who received the Ad26.COV2.S COVID-19 vaccine or a placebo. The CDR3 region has the DNA TGTGCCAGCTCGCGGGGGTTGGAGACCCAGTACTTC. This encodes CASSRGLETQYF.